This T cell receptor (beta chain) was documented in a study of TIL therapy for anti-PD-1-resistant metastatic lung cancer. On the study more broadly: Most patients had lung adenocarcinoma; a handful of tumors were EGFR-mutant, two ALK-rearranged; half smoked currently or formerly.

This clone was recorded a few times. The antigen is not known. The libraries were made with immunoSEQ v3. Survey-level samples got 2 million or so read pairs; deep-level samples got roughly 5-6 million. Assay: immunoSEQ multiplex PCR; the TCRdb copy retains only in-frame clones and omits some. The sample records some 16,000 clones, around 70% being singletons. The CDR3 is made up of 11 amino acids. The V gene's germline CDR1 is SGDLS and CDR2 YYNGEE. Trimming stripped 3 bases from V and 7 bases from J, with 7 bases between. As for time point: pre-treatment sample, taken before nivolumab and TIL therapy. Study-level points and caveats: Infused TIL clonotypes partially replaced the baseline blood repertoire, then decayed over months. Treatment-naive, never-smoker and oncogene-addicted patients were overrepresented in this highly selected cohort.

This specimen was blood, taken at baseline. The V gene is TRBV9, the J gene TRBJ1-1; tentatively, D is TRBD1 (5 bases). The receptor was isolated from a person between 25 and 80 years old with non-small cell lung cancer. The CDR3 region is CASSAGSEAFF. The CDR3 DNA follows: TGTGCCAGCAGCGCAGGGAGTGAAGCTTTCTTT.